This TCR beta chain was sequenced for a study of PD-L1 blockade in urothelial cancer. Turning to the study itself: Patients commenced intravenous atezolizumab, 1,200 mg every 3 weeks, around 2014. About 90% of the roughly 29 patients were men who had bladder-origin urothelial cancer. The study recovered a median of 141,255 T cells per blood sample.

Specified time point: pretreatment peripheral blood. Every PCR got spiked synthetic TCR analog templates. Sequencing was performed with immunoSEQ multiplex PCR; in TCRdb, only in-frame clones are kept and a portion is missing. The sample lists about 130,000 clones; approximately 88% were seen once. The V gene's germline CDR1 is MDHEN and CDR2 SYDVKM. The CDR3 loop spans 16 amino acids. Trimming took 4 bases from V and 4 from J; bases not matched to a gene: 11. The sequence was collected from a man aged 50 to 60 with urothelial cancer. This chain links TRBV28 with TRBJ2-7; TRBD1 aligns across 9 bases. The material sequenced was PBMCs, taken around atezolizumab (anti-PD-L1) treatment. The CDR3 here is CASSSPGQGGRYEQYF. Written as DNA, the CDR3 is TGTGCCAGCAGTTCCCCGGGACAGGGAGGAAGGTACGAGCAGTACTTC. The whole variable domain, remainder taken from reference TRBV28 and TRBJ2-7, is DVKVTQSSRYLVKRTGEKVFLECVQDMDHENMFWYRQDPGLGLRLIYFSYDVKMKEKGDIPEGYSVSREKKERFSLILESASTNQTSMYLCASSSPGQGGRYEQYFGPGTRLTVT.